A selection of T cell receptor beta chains follows, all from one sample in a study of cytomegalovirus exposure and HLA in healthy donors. Clones were read by immunoSEQ multiplex PCR, and TCRdb kept only the in-frame ones, dropping some. The repertoire holds 55,000 to 65,000 clones, with roughly 80% as singletons. Sequenced: PBMCs. The receptors stem from a woman in her forties in good health and CMV-seronegative. The CDR3 runs from the conserved cysteine through the conserved F or W. The order of the fields is clone size, D gene, V gene, J gene, CDR3 length, CDR3 protein, CDR3 DNA. D genes are given only for firm matches. A clone size is listed for some rows: how often the clone was seen (once, few, many), or a class if it is expanded.

abundance: NA; d_gene: NA; v_gene: TRBV6-1; j_gene: TRBJ1-5; len: 12; CDR3aa: CASRGANQPQHF; CDR3nt: TGTGCCAGCCGCGGGGCAAATCAGCCCCAGCATTTT
abundance: NA; d_gene: NA; v_gene: TRBV21-1; j_gene: TRBJ1-2; len: 14; CDR3aa: CASSPRQGRHGYTF; CDR3nt: TGTGCCAGCAGCCCCCGACAGGGCCGGCATGGCTACACCTTC
abundance: NA; d_gene: TRBD1; v_gene: TRBV27; j_gene: TRBJ2-1; len: 13; CDR3aa: CASRGQGKNEQFF; CDR3nt: TGTGCCAGCAGGGGACAGGGGAAGAATGAGCAGTTCTTC
abundance: NA; d_gene: TRBD2; v_gene: TRBV11-1; j_gene: TRBJ2-1; len: 15; CDR3aa: CASRPTSGSLNEQFF; CDR3nt: TGTGCCAGCAGGCCGACTAGCGGGAGCCTCAATGAGCAGTTCTTC
abundance: NA; d_gene: TRBD1; v_gene: TRBV29-1; j_gene: TRBJ2-7; len: 13; CDR3aa: CSVETGLTYEQYF; CDR3nt: TGCAGCGTTGAGACAGGGTTGACCTACGAGCAGTACTTC
abundance: NA; d_gene: TRBD1; v_gene: TRBV7-2; j_gene: TRBJ2-1; len: 14; CDR3aa: CASSIETGNNEQFF; CDR3nt: TGTGCCAGCAGCATCGAGACAGGGAACAATGAGCAGTTCTTC
abundance: NA; d_gene: NA; v_gene: TRBV10-3; j_gene: TRBJ1-2; len: 16; CDR3aa: CAISDSRQAVAYGYTF; CDR3nt: TGTGCCATCAGTGACAGCCGACAGGCGGTTGCCTATGGCTACACCTTC
abundance: NA; d_gene: TRBD2; v_gene: TRBV29-1; j_gene: TRBJ2-7; len: 15; CDR3aa: CSVEDPPSGSYEQYF; CDR3nt: TGCAGCGTTGAAGATCCCCCTAGCGGGAGCTACGAGCAGTACTTC
abundance: NA; d_gene: TRBD2; v_gene: TRBV5-6; j_gene: TRBJ2-1; len: 17; CDR3aa: CASSLTSGSGLYNEQFF; CDR3nt: TGTGCCAGCAGCCTTACTAGCGGGAGTGGGTTGTACAATGAGCAGTTCTTC
abundance: NA; d_gene: NA; v_gene: TRBV28; j_gene: TRBJ1-1; len: 15; CDR3aa: CASSETTGPNTEAFF; CDR3nt: TGTGCCAGCAGTGAAACGACAGGCCCTAACACTGAAGCTTTCTTT
abundance: NA; d_gene: NA; v_gene: TRBV23-1; j_gene: TRBJ1-5; len: 15; CDR3aa: CASSQTDTCNQPQHF; CDR3nt: TGCGCCAGCAGTCAAACGGACACCTGCAATCAGCCCCAGCATTTT
abundance: NA; d_gene: NA; v_gene: TRBV7-9; j_gene: TRBJ2-1; len: 18; CDR3aa: CASSLSRGPTRNSHEQFF; CDR3nt: TGTGCCAGCAGCTTATCTCGCGGGCCCACCCGAAACTCCCATGAGCAGTTCTTC
abundance: NA; d_gene: TRBD2; v_gene: TRBV7-6; j_gene: TRBJ2-5; len: 15; CDR3aa: CASSSSAGNQETQYF; CDR3nt: TGTGCCAGCAGCTCGTCAGCGGGGAACCAAGAGACCCAGTACTTC
abundance: NA; d_gene: TRBD1; v_gene: TRBV6-1; j_gene: TRBJ2-7; len: 14; CDR3aa: CASGDRGRSREQYF; CDR3nt: TGTGCCAGCGGGGACAGGGGGCGTTCACGCGAGCAGTACTTC
abundance: NA; d_gene: NA; v_gene: TRBV5-6; j_gene: TRBJ1-1; len: 17; CDR3aa: CASSLADRWVTFDEAFF; CDR3nt: TGTGCCAGCAGCTTGGCCGACAGGTGGGTAACCTTCGATGAAGCTTTCTTT
abundance: NA; d_gene: TRBD1; v_gene: TRBV28; j_gene: TRBJ2-5; len: 13; CDR3aa: CASRQGARETQYF; CDR3nt: TGTGCCAGCAGACAGGGGGCACGTGAGACCCAGTACTTC
abundance: NA; d_gene: NA; v_gene: TRBV29-1; j_gene: TRBJ1-5; len: 12; CDR3aa: CSVLSGNQPQHF; CDR3nt: TGCAGCGTTCTTAGCGGCAATCAGCCCCAGCATTTT
abundance: NA; d_gene: TRBD1; v_gene: TRBV11-2; j_gene: TRBJ1-1; len: 17; CDR3aa: CASSWPPGQGLNTEAFF; CDR3nt: TGTGCCAGCAGCTGGCCGCCGGGACAGGGATTGAACACTGAAGCTTTCTTT
abundance: NA; d_gene: NA; v_gene: TRBV19; j_gene: TRBJ2-7; len: 13; CDR3aa: CASSTGGGYEQYF; CDR3nt: TGTGCCAGTAGCACCGGGGGAGGCTACGAGCAGTACTTC
abundance: NA; d_gene: TRBD2; v_gene: TRBV18; j_gene: TRBJ2-5; len: 15; CDR3aa: CASSGQRGTKETQYF; CDR3nt: TGTGCCAGCTCAGGACAGCGGGGGACTAAAGAGACCCAGTACTTC
abundance: NA; d_gene: NA; v_gene: TRBV28; j_gene: TRBJ1-5; len: 15; CDR3aa: CAISDTAQGTWPQHF; CDR3nt: TGTGCCATATCAGATACGGCCCAGGGAACATGGCCCCAGCATTTT
abundance: NA; d_gene: TRBD1; v_gene: TRBV5-4; j_gene: TRBJ2-7; len: 15; CDR3aa: CASSLPGQGAYEQYF; CDR3nt: TGTGCCAGCAGCTTGCCGGGACAGGGGGCCTACGAGCAGTACTTC
abundance: NA; d_gene: NA; v_gene: TRBV6-1; j_gene: TRBJ1-6; len: 12; CDR3aa: CASSGRVSPLHF; CDR3nt: TGTGCCAGCAGTGGGAGGGTTTCACCCCTCCACTTT
abundance: NA; d_gene: NA; v_gene: TRBV28; j_gene: TRBJ2-3; len: 16; CDR3aa: CASTNIAEISTDTQYF; CDR3nt: TGTGCCAGCACTAATATAGCGGAGATTAGCACAGATACGCAGTATTTT
abundance: NA; d_gene: TRBD2; v_gene: TRBV19; j_gene: TRBJ2-1; len: 15; CDR3aa: CASSISGSRHNEQFF; CDR3nt: TGTGCCAGTAGTATTAGCGGGAGTAGGCACAATGAGCAGTTCTTC
abundance: once; d_gene: TRBD2; v_gene: TRBV28; j_gene: TRBJ2-1; len: 14; CDR3aa: CASIGTSGYNEQFF; CDR3nt: TGTGCCAGCATCGGAACTAGCGGATACAATGAGCAGTTCTTC
abundance: large; d_gene: TRBD2; v_gene: TRBV7-8; j_gene: TRBJ2-5; len: 17; CDR3aa: CASSLRGLAGYQETQYF; CDR3nt: TGTGCCAGCAGCTTACGAGGGCTAGCGGGGTACCAAGAGACCCAGTACTTC
abundance: NA; d_gene: NA; v_gene: TRBV9; j_gene: TRBJ2-1; len: 16; CDR3aa: CASSPDSDSSYNEQFF; CDR3nt: TGTGCCAGCAGCCCCGACTCTGACAGCTCCTACAATGAGCAGTTCTTC
abundance: NA; d_gene: TRBD1; v_gene: TRBV5-1; j_gene: TRBJ1-4; len: 15; CDR3aa: CASSLEGTGREKLFF; CDR3nt: TGCGCCAGCAGCTTGGAAGGGACAGGAAGGGAAAAACTGTTTTTT
abundance: NA; d_gene: TRBD2; v_gene: TRBV4-2; j_gene: TRBJ2-7; len: 17; CDR3aa: CASSQDAPSGNSYEQYF; CDR3nt: TGTGCCAGCAGCCAAGATGCTCCTAGCGGGAACTCCTACGAGCAGTACTTC
abundance: NA; d_gene: NA; v_gene: TRBV5-4; j_gene: TRBJ1-1; len: 12; CDR3aa: CASNSMNTEAFF; CDR3nt: TGTGCCAGCAACAGCATGAACACTGAAGCTTTCTTT
abundance: NA; d_gene: TRBD2; v_gene: TRBV4-3; j_gene: TRBJ2-7; len: 15; CDR3aa: CASSEGLAGLDEQYF; CDR3nt: TGCGCCAGCAGCGAGGGGCTAGCGGGACTCGACGAGCAGTACTTC
abundance: NA; d_gene: TRBD1; v_gene: TRBV10-2; j_gene: TRBJ2-2; len: 16; CDR3aa: CASSELPYTGGGELFF; CDR3nt: TGCGCCAGCAGTGAGCTCCCTTATACAGGGGGAGGGGAGCTGTTTTTT